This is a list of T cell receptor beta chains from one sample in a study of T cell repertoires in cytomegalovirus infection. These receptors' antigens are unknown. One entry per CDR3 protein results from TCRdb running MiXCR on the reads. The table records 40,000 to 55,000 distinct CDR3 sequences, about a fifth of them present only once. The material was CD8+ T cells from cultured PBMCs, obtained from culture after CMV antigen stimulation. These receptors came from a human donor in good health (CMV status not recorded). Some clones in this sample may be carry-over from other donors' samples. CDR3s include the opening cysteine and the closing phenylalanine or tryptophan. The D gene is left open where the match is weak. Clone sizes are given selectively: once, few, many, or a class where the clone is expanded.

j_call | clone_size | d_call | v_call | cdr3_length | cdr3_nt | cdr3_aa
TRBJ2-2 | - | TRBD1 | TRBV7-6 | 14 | TGTGCCAGCAGCCGGGACAGGGGCACCGGGGAGCTGTTTTTT | CASSRDRGTGELFF
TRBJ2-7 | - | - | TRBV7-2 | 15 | TGTGCCAGCAGCCCTAGATGGGGGGTAAGGGGAGAGCAGTACTTC | CASSPRWGVRGEQYF
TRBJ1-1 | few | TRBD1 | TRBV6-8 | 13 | TGTGCCAGCAGTTTATCCGGGACAGAGGGGGCTTTCTTT | CASSLSGTEGAFF
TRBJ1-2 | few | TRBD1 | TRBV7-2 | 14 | TGTGCCAGCAGCCCTCCCGGACAGGGAAAGGTCTACACCTTC | CASSPPGQGKVYTF
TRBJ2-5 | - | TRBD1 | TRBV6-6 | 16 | TGTGCCAGCAGTCCGAGGACAGGGGGACTTCAAGAGACCCAGTACTTC | CASSPRTGGLQETQYF
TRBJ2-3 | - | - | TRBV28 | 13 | TGTGCCAGCAGTTTAACAGTCACAGATACGCAGTATTTT | CASSLTVTDTQYF
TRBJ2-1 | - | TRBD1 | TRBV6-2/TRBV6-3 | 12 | TGTGCCAGCAGTCTGACAGGGGAGGAGCAGTTCTTC | CASSLTGEEQFF
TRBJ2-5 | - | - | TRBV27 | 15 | TGTGCCAGCAGTTTATTTCCGGGTCGACAAGAGACCCAGTACTTC | CASSLFPGRQETQYF
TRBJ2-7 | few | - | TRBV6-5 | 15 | TGTGCCAGCAGTTATGGAACAGGCTATCCCTACGAGCAGTACTTC | CASSYGTGYPYEQYF
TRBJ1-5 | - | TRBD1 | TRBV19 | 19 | TGTGCCAGTAGCATTAAAGGAGGGACAGGTGGTTATAGCAATCAGCCCCAGCATTTT | CASSIKGGTGGYSNQPQHF
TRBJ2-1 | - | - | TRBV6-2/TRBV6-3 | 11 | TGTGCCAGCACCGATAACAATGAGCAGTTCTTC | CASTDNNEQFF
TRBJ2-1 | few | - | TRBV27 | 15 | TGTGCCAGCAGTTTATTGCAGATTGAGTCGAATGAGCAGTTCTTC | CASSLLQIESNEQFF
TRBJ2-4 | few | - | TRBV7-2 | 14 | TGTGCCAGCAGCTATTTAGACAGGGAGGACATTCAGTACTTC | CASSYLDREDIQYF
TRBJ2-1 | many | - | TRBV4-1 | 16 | TGCGCCAGCAGCCACCAAAGCGCCTCCCTTTACAATGAGCAGTTCTTC | CASSHQSASLYNEQFF
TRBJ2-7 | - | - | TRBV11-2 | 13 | TGTGCCAGCCGCGAGGACGGATCTGACGAGCAGTACTTC | CASREDGSDEQYF
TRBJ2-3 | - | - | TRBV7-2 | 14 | TGTGCCAGCAGCCGGACTTTTAGCACAGATACGCAGTATTTT | CASSRTFSTDTQYF
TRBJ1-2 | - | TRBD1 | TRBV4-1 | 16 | TGCGCCAGCAGCCCTGTGGAAGGTTCAGGGGGCTCTGGCTACACCTTC | CASSPVEGSGGSGYTF
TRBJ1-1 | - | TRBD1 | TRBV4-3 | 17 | TGCGCCAGCAGCCAAGAGGTTACAGGGGGCCCGAACACTGAAGCTTTCTTT | CASSQEVTGGPNTEAFF
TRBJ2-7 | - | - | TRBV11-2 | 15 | TGTGCCAGCAGGTTTCTAGCGCCGTCTTACTACGAGCAGTACTTC | CASRFLAPSYYEQYF
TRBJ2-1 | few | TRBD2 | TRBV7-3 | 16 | TGTGCCAGCAGCTTAACGGGCGGGAGATTTGGCAATGAGCAGTTCTTC | CASSLTGGRFGNEQFF
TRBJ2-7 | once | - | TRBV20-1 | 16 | TGCAGTGCTAGAGATATTACAGGGCCCCTACCCTACGAGCAGTACTTC | CSARDITGPLPYEQYF
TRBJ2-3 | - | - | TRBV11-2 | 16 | TGTGCCAGCAGCAACCCGACTTCGGGTGTCACAGATACGCAGTATTTT | CASSNPTSGVTDTQYF
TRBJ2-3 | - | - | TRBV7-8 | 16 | TGTGCCAGCAGCGGGGGCGAAGGGGCAAGCACAGATACGCAGTATTTT | CASSGGEGASTDTQYF
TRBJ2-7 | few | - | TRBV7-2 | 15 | TGTGCCAGCAGCTTAGTAGCGGAAAGCTCCTACGAGCAGTACTTC | CASSLVAESSYEQYF
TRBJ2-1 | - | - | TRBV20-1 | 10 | TGCAGTGCTCCCTTGGGGGAGCAGTTCTTC | CSAPLGEQFF
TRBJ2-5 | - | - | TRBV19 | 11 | TGTGCTTCAGCGGCTCAAGAGACCCAGTACTTC | CASAAQETQYF
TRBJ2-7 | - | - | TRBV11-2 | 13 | TGTGCCAGCGACTCTACAGGTTTCTACGAGCAGTACTTC | CASDSTGFYEQYF
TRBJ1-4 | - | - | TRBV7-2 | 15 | TGTGCCAGCAGCTTATTGGAGGGGCCTAGTGAAAAACTGTTTTTT | CASSLLEGPSEKLFF
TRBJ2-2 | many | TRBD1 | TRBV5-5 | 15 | TGTGCCAGCAGCCCGACAGGGTGGGACACCGGGGAGCTGTTTTTT | CASSPTGWDTGELFF
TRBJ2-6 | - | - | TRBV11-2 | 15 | TGTGCCAGCAGCTTAGGATCTACTGGGGCCAACGTCCTGACTTTC | CASSLGSTGANVLTF